Described below is a single T cell receptor (beta chain) sequence and its context. The antigen remains undetermined. The germline V gene encodes CDR1 MNHNY and CDR2 SVGAGI (reference sequence). The CDR3 is 15 amino acids. With 5 bases removed from V and 0 bases from J, the gap between germline ends came to 14 bases. This sample stems from a study of vaccination effects on CD4 cells after COVID-19. Sequencing used immunoSEQ multiplex PCR; TCRdb keeps in-frame clones, though not all of them. The sample holds 73,000 or so clones; about four fifths are singletons and the top ten take roughly a tenth. Under the ViraFEST assay, PBMC were stimulated with viral peptide pools so that antigen-specific CD4+ T cells expanded. Sequencing was performed afterwards. Cells that had been cultured for roughly 9 days were the source of isolated CD4+ T cells. People in the vaccine group had not been infected with SARS-CoV-2 before, and their nucleocapsid antibodies were negative. On day 3 and again on day 7, half the medium was replaced with IL-2 medium.

This TCR derives from a human donor who received a COVID-19 vaccine. The input for sequencing was CD4+ T cells from PBMCs cultured with SARS-CoV-2 spike peptides, taken before COVID-19 vaccination. V usage is TRBV6-6 and J usage is TRBJ2-7; TRBD2 might be the D (6 bases). The CDR3 sequence: CASSRTQEGSYEQYV. In DNA, the CDR3 is TGTGCCAGCAGTCGGACCCAGGAGGGCTCCTACGAGCAGTACGTC.